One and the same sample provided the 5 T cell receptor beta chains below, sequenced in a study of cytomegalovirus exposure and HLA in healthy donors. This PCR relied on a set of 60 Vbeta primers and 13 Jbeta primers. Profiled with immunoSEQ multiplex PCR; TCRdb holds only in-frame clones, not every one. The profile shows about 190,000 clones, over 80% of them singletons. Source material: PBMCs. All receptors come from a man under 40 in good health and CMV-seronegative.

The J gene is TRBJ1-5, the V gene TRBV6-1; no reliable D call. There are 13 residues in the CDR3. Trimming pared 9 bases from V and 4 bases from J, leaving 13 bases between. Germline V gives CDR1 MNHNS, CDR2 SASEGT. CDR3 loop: CASCGVSNQPQHF. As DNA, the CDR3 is TGTGCCAGTTGCGGGGTGAGTAATCAGCCCCAGCATTTT.

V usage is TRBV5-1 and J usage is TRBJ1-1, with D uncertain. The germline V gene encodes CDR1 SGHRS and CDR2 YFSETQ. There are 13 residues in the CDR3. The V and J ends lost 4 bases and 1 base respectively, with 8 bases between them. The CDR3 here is CASSVDGNTEAFF. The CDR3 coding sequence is TGCGCCAGCAGCGTGGACGGGAACACTGAAGCTTTCTTT.

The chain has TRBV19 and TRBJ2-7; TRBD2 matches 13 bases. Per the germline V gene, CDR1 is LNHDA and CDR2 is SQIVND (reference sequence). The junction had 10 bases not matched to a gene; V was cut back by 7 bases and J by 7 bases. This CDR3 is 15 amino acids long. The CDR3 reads CASMSRLAGGSEQYF. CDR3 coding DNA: TGTGCCAGTATGTCCCGACTAGCGGGAGGAAGTGAGCAGTACTTC. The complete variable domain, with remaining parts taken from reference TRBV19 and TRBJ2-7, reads DGGITQSPKYLFRKEGQNVTLSCEQNLNHDAMYWYRQDPGQGLRLIYYSQIVNDFQKGDIAEGYSVSREKKESFPLTVTSAQKNPTAFYLCASMSRLAGGSEQYFGPGTRLTVT.

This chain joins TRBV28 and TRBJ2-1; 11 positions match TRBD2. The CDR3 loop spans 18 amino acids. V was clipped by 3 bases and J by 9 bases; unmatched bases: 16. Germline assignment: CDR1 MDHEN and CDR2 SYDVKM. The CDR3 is CASSFPLRLAGGPTEQFF. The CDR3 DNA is TGTGCCAGCAGTTTCCCTCTCCGATTAGCGGGAGGGCCAACTGAGCAGTTCTTC.

In DNA form, the CDR3 reads TGTGCCAGCAGTGAACAGGGCGAAACCTACGAGCAGTACTTC. Amino acid sequence: CASSEQGETYEQYF. V is TRBV2 and J is TRBJ2-7, with a possible D match to TRBD1 (5 bases). In germline, CDR1 is SNHLY, CDR2 FYNNEI. Trimming took off 2 bases at V and 2 bases at J, with 10 bases between the two ends. CDR3 size: 14 residues.